This T cell receptor beta chain came from a study of T-cell reconstitution after alpha-beta-depleted transplantation in children (TCRdb year 2016). Looking at the study overall: Using TCR repertoire profiling, the study followed T-cell immune reconstitution in a quantitative way in children after TCRalphabeta/CD19-depleted allogeneic hematopoietic cell transplantation. Study-level results and caveats: The apparently early alphabetaT-cell count recovery about two months after transplant was reportedly dependent on only several hundred rapidly expanded clones derived from non-depleted graft cells. The frequencies of hyperexpanded clones fell over the following months, and after one year, T-cell counts and TCRbeta diversity were mostly attributed to newly produced T cells. In some patients, the high TCRbeta diversity seen at day 60 was put down to recipient T cells and intrathymic progenitors that had survived conditioning.

In light of the paper, this sample's treatment or condition label describes: allogeneic hematopoietic cell transplantation with graft depleted of TCRalphabeta T cells and CD19 B cells. Transplant recipients were children who received TCRalphabeta/CD19-depleted allogeneic hematopoietic cell grafts. For this clonotype: Its antigen is not yet known. One end of the junction does not line up with germline, which may come from a read error.

Libraries were constructed by PCR. Sequencer: Illumina HiSeq 2500. TCR libraries were prepared with molecular barcoding, using unique molecular identifiers to normalize TCRbeta repertoire quantification. Through fastp at Q25 and MiXCR, TCRdb rebuilt clones from the public reads, retaining in-frame beta chains. Merged by CDR3 protein, the rows form single entries marked with the most common genes and DNA. This sample holds about 500,000 distinct CDR3 sequences; over 9.5% were observed only once. The ten largest clones add up to 12% to 15% of the sample. The CDR3, cysteine through phenylalanine, is 14 amino acids long. Just CDR3 DNA is preserved here, 42 bases in frame from base 1. CDR1 and CDR2, per the germline V gene (reference sequence), are MNHEY and SMNVEV.

The receptor chain draws on TRBV27 and TRBJ2-7; tentative D gene TRBD2, with 6 bases matching. This receptor was obtained from a female patient between 2 and 15 years old who had a stem cell transplant for aplastic anemia, so the T cells may come from the graft donor. The source was PBMCs, mostly from graft donor cells, collected 180 days after TCRalphabeta/CD19-depleted stem cell transplant. At the DNA level, the sequence is TGTGCCAGCAGTCGGTCGGGTCGGGCAAAAGGGGACTGGTTC. Its protein product is CASSRSGRAKGDWF.